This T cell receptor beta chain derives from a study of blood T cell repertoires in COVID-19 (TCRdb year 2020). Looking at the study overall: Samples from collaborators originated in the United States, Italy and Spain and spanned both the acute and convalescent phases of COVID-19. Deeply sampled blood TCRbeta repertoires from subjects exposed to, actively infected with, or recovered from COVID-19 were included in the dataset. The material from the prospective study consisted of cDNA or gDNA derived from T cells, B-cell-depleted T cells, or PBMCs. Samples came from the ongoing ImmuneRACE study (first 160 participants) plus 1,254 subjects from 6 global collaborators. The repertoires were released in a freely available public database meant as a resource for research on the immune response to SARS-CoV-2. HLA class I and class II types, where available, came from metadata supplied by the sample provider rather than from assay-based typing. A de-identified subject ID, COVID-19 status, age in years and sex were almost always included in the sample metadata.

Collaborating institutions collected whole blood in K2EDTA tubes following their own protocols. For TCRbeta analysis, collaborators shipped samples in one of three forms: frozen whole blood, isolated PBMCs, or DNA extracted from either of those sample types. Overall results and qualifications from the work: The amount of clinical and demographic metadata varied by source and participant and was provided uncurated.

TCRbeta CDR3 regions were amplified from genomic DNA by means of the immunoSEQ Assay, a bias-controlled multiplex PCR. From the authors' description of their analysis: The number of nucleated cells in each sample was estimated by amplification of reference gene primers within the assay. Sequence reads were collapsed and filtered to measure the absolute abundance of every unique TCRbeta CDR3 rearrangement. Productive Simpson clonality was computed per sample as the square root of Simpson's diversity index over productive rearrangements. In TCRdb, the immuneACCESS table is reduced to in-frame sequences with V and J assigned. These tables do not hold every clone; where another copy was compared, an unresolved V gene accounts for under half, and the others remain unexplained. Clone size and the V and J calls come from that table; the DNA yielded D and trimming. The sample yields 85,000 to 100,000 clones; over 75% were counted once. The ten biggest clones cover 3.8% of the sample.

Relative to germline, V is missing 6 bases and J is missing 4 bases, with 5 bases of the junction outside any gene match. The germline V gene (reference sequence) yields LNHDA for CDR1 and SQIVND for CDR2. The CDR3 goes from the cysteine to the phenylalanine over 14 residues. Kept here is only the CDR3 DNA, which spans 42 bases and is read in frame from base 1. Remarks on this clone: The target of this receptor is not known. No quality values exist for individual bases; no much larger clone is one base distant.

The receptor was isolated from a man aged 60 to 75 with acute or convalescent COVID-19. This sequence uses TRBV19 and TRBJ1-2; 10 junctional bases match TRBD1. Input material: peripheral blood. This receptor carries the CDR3 CASRDRGGFYGYTF. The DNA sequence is TGTGCCAGTAGGGACAGGGGGGGATTCTATGGCTACACCTTC.